The clone carrying this TCR beta chain occurred many times. Antigen: not known. TCRdb re-clonotyped the PCR reads via MiXCR. The table has tens of thousands of clones, more than 13% seen once. This sample is part of a study of metastatic and nonmetastatic thyroid tumors. Study-level information: Across blood and tumor or nodule tissue, repertoires from malignant and benign thyroid patients were compared with one another.

No patient had received any treatment before thyroid surgery. Study conclusions and caveats: According to reports, the diversity of TCR beta was significantly higher in malignant thyroid tumors than in benign nodules, and this held in both blood and tumor samples.

J lost 4 bases, V lost 6 bases, and 7 bases had no gene match. The V gene's germline CDR1 is MNHNS and CDR2 SASEGT. This CDR3 comprises 16 residues. The gene calls are TRBV6-1 and TRBJ2-7, with TRBD2 identical over 15 bases. The TCR comes from a female donor with papillary thyroid cancer or a benign thyroid nodule (not recorded which). Some clones in this sample may be carry-over from other donors' samples. The source material was blood. CDR3 in DNA: TGTGCCAGCAGCTCCGGGACTAGCGGGGGGCGGTACGAGCAGTACTTC. Encoded protein: CASSSGTSGGRYEQYF.